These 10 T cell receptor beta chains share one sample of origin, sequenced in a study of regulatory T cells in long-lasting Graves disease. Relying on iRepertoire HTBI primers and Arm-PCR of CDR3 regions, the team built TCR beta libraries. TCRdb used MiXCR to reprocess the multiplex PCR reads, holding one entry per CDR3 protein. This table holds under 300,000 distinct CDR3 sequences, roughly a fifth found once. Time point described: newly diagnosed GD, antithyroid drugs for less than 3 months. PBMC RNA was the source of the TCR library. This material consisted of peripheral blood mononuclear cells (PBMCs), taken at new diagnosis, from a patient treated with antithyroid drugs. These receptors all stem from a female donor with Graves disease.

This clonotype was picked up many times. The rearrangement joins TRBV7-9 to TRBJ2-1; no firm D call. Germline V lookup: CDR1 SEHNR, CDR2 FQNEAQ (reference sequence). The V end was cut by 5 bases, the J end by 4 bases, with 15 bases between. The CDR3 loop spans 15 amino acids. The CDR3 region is CASSPWAVLYNEQFF. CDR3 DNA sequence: TGTGCCAGCAGCCCCTGGGCCGTACTATACAATGAGCAGTTCTTC.

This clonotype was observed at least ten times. CDR3 in amino acids: CATSRDQKRERPDTQYF. The CDR3 DNA reads TGTGCCACCAGCAGAGATCAAAAGCGGGAGAGGCCAGATACGCAGTATTTT. The chain uses TRBV15 and TRBJ2-3, with TRBD2 identical over 8 bases. This CDR3 has 17 amino acids. Germline V gene data show CDR1 as LNHNV and CDR2 as YYDKDF (reference sequence). The J segment lost 4 bases and the V segment lost 0 bases, leaving 9 bases of the junction unmatched.

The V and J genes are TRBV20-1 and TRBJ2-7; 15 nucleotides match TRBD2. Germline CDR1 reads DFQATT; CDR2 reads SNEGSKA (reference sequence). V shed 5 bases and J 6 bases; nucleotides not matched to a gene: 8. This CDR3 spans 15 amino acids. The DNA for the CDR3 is TGCAGTGCTGGGACTAGCGGGAGGCAGGCCGGCGAGCAGTACTTC. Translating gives CSAGTSGRQAGEQYF.

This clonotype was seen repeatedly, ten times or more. In DNA, the CDR3 is TGTGCCAGCAGACGGGACTTAAAGGGGTGGACTGAAGCTTTCTTT. It codes for CASRRDLKGWTEAFF. The chain couples TRBV27 to TRBJ1-1, with D perhaps matching TRBD1 (5 bases). The CDR3 covers 15 residues. Trimming removed 6 bases from V and 5 bases from J, with 19 bases in between. Per the germline V gene, CDR1 is MNHEY and CDR2 is SMNVEV (reference sequence).

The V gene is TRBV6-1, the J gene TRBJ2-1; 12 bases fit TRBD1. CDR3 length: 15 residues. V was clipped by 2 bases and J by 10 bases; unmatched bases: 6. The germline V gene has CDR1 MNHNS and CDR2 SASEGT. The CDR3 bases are TGTGCCAGCAGTGAAAGGGGACAGGGGGCAGGCGAGCAGTTCTTC. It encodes CASSERGQGAGEQFF.

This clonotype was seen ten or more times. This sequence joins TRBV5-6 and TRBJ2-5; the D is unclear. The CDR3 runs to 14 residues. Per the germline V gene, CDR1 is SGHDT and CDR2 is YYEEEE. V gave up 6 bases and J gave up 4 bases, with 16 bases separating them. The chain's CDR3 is CASTYASFGETQYF. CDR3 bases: TGTGCCAGCACCTACGCCTCCTTTGGAGAGACCCAGTACTTC.

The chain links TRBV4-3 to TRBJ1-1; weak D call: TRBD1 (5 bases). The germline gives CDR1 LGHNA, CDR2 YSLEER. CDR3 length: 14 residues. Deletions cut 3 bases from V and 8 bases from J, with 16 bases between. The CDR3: CASSQALKGYEAFF. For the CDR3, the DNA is TGCGCCAGCAGCCAGGCTTTGAAGGGGTACGAAGCTTTCTTT.

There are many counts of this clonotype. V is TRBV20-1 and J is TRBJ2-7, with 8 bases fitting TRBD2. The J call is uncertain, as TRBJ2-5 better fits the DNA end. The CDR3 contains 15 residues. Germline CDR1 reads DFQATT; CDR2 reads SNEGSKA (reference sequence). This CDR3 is CSYPTGIAGQETQYF. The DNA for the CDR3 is TGCAGCTACCCTACTGGGATAGCGGGGCAAGAGACCCAGTACTTC.

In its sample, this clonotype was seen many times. CDR3 in amino acids: CAWSVVGNTEAFF. As DNA, the CDR3 is TGTGCCTGGAGTGTCGTGGGAAACACTGAAGCTTTCTTT. The V gene is TRBV30, the J gene TRBJ1-1; D ambiguous. V lost 0 bases, J lost 2 bases, and 7 bases lay in between. The CDR3 loop spans 13 amino acids. Germline loops: CDR1 GTSNPN, CDR2 SVGIG (reference sequence).

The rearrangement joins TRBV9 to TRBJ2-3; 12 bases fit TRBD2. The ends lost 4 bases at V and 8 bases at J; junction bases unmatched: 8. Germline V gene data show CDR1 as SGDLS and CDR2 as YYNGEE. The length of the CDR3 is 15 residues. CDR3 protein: CASSSLAGGPPTQYF. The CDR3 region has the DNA TGTGCCAGCAGCAGCCTAGCGGGGGGGCCTCCTACGCAGTATTTT.